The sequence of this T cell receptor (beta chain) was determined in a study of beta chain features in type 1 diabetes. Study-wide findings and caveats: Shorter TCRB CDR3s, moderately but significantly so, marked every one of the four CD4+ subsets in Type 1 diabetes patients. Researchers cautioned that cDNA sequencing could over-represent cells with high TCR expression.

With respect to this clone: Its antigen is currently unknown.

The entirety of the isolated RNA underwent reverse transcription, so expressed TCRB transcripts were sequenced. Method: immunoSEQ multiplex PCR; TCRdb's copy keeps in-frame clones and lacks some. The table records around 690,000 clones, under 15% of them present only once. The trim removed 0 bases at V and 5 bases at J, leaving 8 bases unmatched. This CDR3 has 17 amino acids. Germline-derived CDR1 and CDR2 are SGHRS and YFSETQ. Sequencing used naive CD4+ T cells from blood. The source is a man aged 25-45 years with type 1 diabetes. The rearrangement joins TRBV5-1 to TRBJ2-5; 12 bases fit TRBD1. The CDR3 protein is CASSLAPGQGAKETQYF. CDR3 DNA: TGCGCCAGCAGCTTGGCCCCGGGACAGGGGGCAAAGGAGACCCAGTACTTC. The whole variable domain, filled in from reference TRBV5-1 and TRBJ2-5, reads KAGVTQTPRYLIKTRGQQVTLSCSPISGHRSVSWYQQTPGQGLQFLFEYFSETQRNKGNFPGRFSGRQFSNSRSEMNVSTLELGDSALYLCASSLAPGQGAKETQYFGPGTRLLVL.